Below, 21 T cell receptor beta chains from the same sample are listed, as sequenced in a study of blood T cell repertoires in COVID-19. Method: immunoSEQ multiplex PCR; TCRdb's copy keeps in-frame clones and lacks some. In the table there are under 150,000 clones, around 79% of which are singletons. The material sequenced was peripheral blood. These receptors were collected from a man aged 45 to 65 with active or convalescent COVID-19.

The V call is TRBV4-1, the J call TRBJ2-3; D is possibly TRBD2 (5 bases). CDR1 and CDR2 from the germline V gene are MGHRA and YSYEKL. Trimming cost V 2 bases and J 10 bases, with 13 bases left between them. The CDR3 is 13 residues long. The chain's CDR3 is CASSQLPRVAQYF. CDR3 DNA: TGCGCCAGCAGCCAACTCCCGAGGGTTGCGCAGTATTTT.

The rearrangement links TRBV28 to TRBJ2-3; possible D gene TRBD2, 6 bases. V was clipped by 2 bases and J by 4 bases, with 13 bases between them. CDR3 size: 15 residues. Germline-derived CDR1 and CDR2 are MDHEN and SYDVKM. The CDR3 nucleotides read TGTGCCAGCAGTTTAGGGGGGTTTCGCCCAGATACGCAGTATTTT. Its protein is CASSLGGFRPDTQYF. Combining the CDR3 with reference TRBV28 and TRBJ2-3 gives the whole variable domain DVKVTQSSRYLVKRTGEKVFLECVQDMDHENMFWYRQDPGLGLRLIYFSYDVKMKEKGDIPEGYSVSREKKERFSLILESASTNQTSMYLCASSLGGFRPDTQYFGPGTRLTVL.

V and J are TRBV9 and TRBJ1-1; perhaps TRBD1 as D (6 bases). The germline V and J ends were trimmed by 2 bases and 1 base, with 15 bases remaining between them. The CDR3 is 16 residues long. CDR1 SGDLS and CDR2 YYNGEE come from the germline V gene. The CDR3 loop reads CASSVGQPSPNTEAFF. CDR3 coding DNA: TGTGCCAGCAGCGTCGGACAGCCCAGCCCGAACACTGAAGCTTTCTTT.

The chain uses TRBV2 and TRBJ2-5; 10 nucleotides line up with TRBD2. Losses at the gene ends were 2 bases for V and 2 bases for J; bases not matched to a gene: 5. This CDR3 comprises 16 residues. The germline V gene encodes CDR1 SNHLY and CDR2 FYNNEI. CDR3 DNA sequence: TGTGCCAGCAGTGAACATGGACTAGCGGAGCAAGAGACCCAGTACTTC. It translates to CASSEHGLAEQETQYF.

The rearrangement joins TRBV25-1 to TRBJ2-3; 15 nucleotides line up with TRBD2. The germline V gene has CDR1 MGHDK and CDR2 SYGVNS. The CDR3 spans 17 residues. V shed 1 base, J shed 4 bases, and the junction held 3 bases outside the gene matches. CDR3 sequence reads: CASSESGLAGGPDTQYF. The CDR3 nucleotides are TGTGCCAGCAGTGAATCCGGACTAGCGGGAGGGCCAGATACGCAGTATTTT. Complete variable domain (other parts from reference TRBV25-1 and TRBJ2-3): EADIYQTPRYLVIGTGKKITLECSQTMGHDKMYWYQQDPGMELHLIHYSYGVNSTEKGDLSSESTVSRIRTEHFPLTLESARPSHTSQYLCASSESGLAGGPDTQYFGPGTRLTVL.

This chain connects TRBV7-9 to TRBJ1-3; a weak D match, TRBD1 (6 bases). Germline V gene sequence: CDR1 SEHNR, CDR2 FQNEAQ (reference sequence). The V end was cut by 5 bases, the J end by 0 bases, with 11 bases between. This CDR3 contains 15 residues. CDR3 sequence reads: CASSPPRGSGNTIYF. CDR3 nucleotide sequence: TGTGCCAGCAGCCCCCCCAGGGGCTCTGGAAACACCATATATTTT.

This clone was detected a few times. The J gene is TRBJ2-7, the V gene TRBV5-4; 7 bases are shared with TRBD2. The V and J ends lost 0 bases and 2 bases, in that order; junction bases with no gene match: 2. The CDR3 sequence is 14 residues long. CDR1 and CDR2 (germline): SGHNT, YYREEE (reference sequence). Written as DNA, the CDR3 is TGTGCCAGCAGCTTGGAGCGGGATACCTACGAGCAGTACTTC. It yields the protein CASSLERDTYEQYF.

This sequence joins TRBV11-2 and TRBJ2-7; TRBD2 is a possible D gene (6 bases). From germline, CDR1 is SGHAT and CDR2 FQNNGV. The CDR3 has 14 residues. V gave up 1 base and J gave up 7 bases, with 14 bases separating them. CDR3 bases: TGTGCCAGCAGCTTAGCGGGAGAGGTGGGTGAGCAGTACTTC. Translation: CASSLAGEVGEQYF.

J is TRBJ2-2 and V is TRBV3-1 (or the pseudogene TRBV3-2), with a tentative D call TRBD2 (6 bases). This CDR3 contains 15 residues. V was trimmed by 6 bases and J by 3 bases, leaving 14 bases between them. Germline lookup yields CDR1 LGHDT and CDR2 YNNKEL (reference sequence). CDR3 DNA sequence: TGTGCCAGCAGGCCCGCTAGCGTCTACACCGGGGAGCTGTTTTTT. Protein: CASRPASVYTGELFF.

The V call is TRBV20-1, the J call TRBJ2-3; 15 nucleotides line up with TRBD2. Unmatched junction bases numbered 7, after V lost 3 bases and J lost 3 bases. Germline V CDR1 and CDR2: DFQATT, SNEGSKA (reference sequence). CDR3 size: 17 residues. This CDR3 is CSASGLAGGPDTDTQYF. CDR3 sequence (DNA): TGCAGTGCTAGTGGACTAGCGGGAGGGCCAGATACAGATACGCAGTATTTT.

This chain uses TRBV4-1 with TRBJ2-1, with D possibly being TRBD1 (6 bases). The V end lost 0 bases, the J end lost 8 bases, and 17 bases lay between the germline ends. The CDR3 is made up of 16 amino acids. Germline CDR1 reads MGHRA; CDR2 reads YSYEKL. CDR3 in DNA: TGCGCCAGCAGCCAAGATAGAGGGGGTCTCCCGGATGAGCAGTTCTTC. Translation gives CASSQDRGGLPDEQFF.

The chain joins TRBV28 to TRBJ2-2; a possible D gene is TRBD1 (5 bases). Germline V gene data show CDR1 as MDHEN and CDR2 as SYDVKM. The CDR3 spans 15 residues. The V and J ends lost 5 bases and 1 base respectively, with 11 bases between them. The chain's CDR3 is CASSHMTENTGELFF. Here the CDR3 DNA reads TGTGCCAGCAGTCATATGACAGAGAACACCGGGGAGCTGTTTTTT.

The chain is built from TRBV27 and TRBJ2-3; the D gene is possibly TRBD2 (6 bases). This CDR3 is built from 12 residues. The germline gives CDR1 MNHEY, CDR2 SMNVEV (reference sequence). The V end was cut by 8 bases, the J end by 6 bases, with 12 bases between. CDR3 nucleotide sequence: TGTGCCAGCGGGCCGGGGGTCGATACGCAGTATTTT. Protein: CASGPGVDTQYF.

This sequence joins TRBV5-4 and TRBJ2-1; 8 positions match TRBD2. CDR1 is SGHNT and CDR2 is YYREEE in the germline V gene (reference sequence). CDR3 length: 16 amino acids. The ends lost 3 bases at V and 4 bases at J; junction bases unmatched: 9. The CDR3 reads CASSSQRSGDYNEQFF. The CDR3 DNA follows: TGTGCCAGCAGCTCCCAGCGTAGCGGGGATTACAATGAGCAGTTCTTC.

The chain uses TRBV6-5 and TRBJ2-7; TRBD2 matches 9 bases. Germline V CDR1 and CDR2: MNHEY, SVGAGI. This CDR3 contains 13 residues. The V gene end was trimmed by 6 bases and the J gene end by 2 bases; junction bases not matched to a gene: 2. The CDR3 sequence is CASRAGGTYEQYF. In nucleotides, the CDR3 is TGTGCCAGCAGGGCGGGAGGGACCTACGAGCAGTACTTC.

J is TRBJ1-5 and V is TRBV5-1; 8 bases are a match to TRBD1. The CDR3 runs to 15 residues. The trim removed 0 bases at V and 5 bases at J, leaving 4 bases unmatched. Germline V gene lookup returns CDR1 SGHRS and CDR2 YFSETQ. The CDR3, as DNA: TGCGCCAGCAGCTTGGGGCAGGGGGCGTATCAGCCCCAGCATTTT. The encoded protein is CASSLGQGAYQPQHF.

The chain has TRBV30 and TRBJ1-5, with D possibly being TRBD1 (5 bases). Germline lookup yields CDR1 GTSNPN and CDR2 SVGIG (reference sequence). The CDR3 is made up of 13 amino acids. Trimming took off 1 base at V and 3 bases at J, with 7 bases between the two ends. The CDR3 reads CAWSGGDNQPQHF. In nucleotides, the CDR3 is TGTGCCTGGAGTGGGGGGGACAATCAGCCCCAGCATTTT.

This clone appeared many times. The chain couples TRBV19 to TRBJ2-1; D is unresolved. Between the trimmed V and J ends, which lost 7 bases and 0 bases, there was a span of 10 bases. This CDR3 is 14 amino acids long. Germline CDR1 reads LNHDA; CDR2 reads SQIVND (reference sequence). CDR3 residues: CASTLTSSYNEQFF. CDR3 in DNA: TGTGCCAGTACCTTAACGAGCTCCTACAATGAGCAGTTCTTC.

This chain connects TRBV24-1 to TRBJ2-7, with TRBD1 as a possible D gene (6 bases). Germline V CDR1 and CDR2: KGHDR, SFDVKD. CDR3 length: 15 residues. V lost 4 bases, J lost 3 bases, and 15 bases lay in between. CDR3 sequence (DNA): TGTGCCACCAGTGACACGACAGGTACCAGCTACGAGCAGTACTTC. It yields the protein CATSDTTGTSYEQYF.

The chain uses TRBV18 and TRBJ1-1, with a possible D match to TRBD1 (5 bases). V was shortened by 3 bases and J by 2 bases, with 10 bases between the two germline ends. CDR1 is KGHSH, CDR2 LQKENI, per germline. This CDR3 comprises 14 residues. The CDR3 DNA reads as TGTGCCAGCTCACCCTCCACAGGCAACACTGAAGCTTTCTTT. Amino acid sequence: CASSPSTGNTEAFF.

The chain links TRBV11-1 to TRBJ1-1, with D possibly being TRBD1 (6 bases). V was trimmed by 1 base and J by 4 bases, leaving 13 bases between them. Germline V gives CDR1 SGHAT, CDR2 FQDESV (reference sequence). This CDR3 spans 15 amino acids. CDR3 residues: CASSLVAGVFTEAFF. The CDR3 nucleotides read TGTGCCAGCAGCTTAGTCGCAGGGGTTTTCACTGAAGCTTTCTTT.